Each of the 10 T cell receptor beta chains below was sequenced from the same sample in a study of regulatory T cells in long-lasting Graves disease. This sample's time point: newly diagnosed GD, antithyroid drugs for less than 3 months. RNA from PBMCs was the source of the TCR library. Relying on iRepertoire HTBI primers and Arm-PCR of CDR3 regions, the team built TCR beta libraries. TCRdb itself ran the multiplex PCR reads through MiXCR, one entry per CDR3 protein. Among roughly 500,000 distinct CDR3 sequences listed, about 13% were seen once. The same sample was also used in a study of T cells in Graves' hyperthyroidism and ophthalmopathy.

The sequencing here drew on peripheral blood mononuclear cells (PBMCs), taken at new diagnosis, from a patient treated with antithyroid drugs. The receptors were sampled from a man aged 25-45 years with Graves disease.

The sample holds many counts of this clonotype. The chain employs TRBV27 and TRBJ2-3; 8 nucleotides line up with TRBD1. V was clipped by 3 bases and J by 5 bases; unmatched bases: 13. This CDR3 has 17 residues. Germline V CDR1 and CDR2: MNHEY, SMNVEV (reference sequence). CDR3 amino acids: CASSFNRNHRGRDTQYF. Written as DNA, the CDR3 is TGTGCCAGCAGTTTCAATAGGAACCACAGGGGGAGAGATACGCAGTATTTT.

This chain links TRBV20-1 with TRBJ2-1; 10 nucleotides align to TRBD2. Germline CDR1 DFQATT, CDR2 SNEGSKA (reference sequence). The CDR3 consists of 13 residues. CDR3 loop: CSGMGLALNEQFF. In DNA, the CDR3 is TGCAGCGGAATGGGACTAGCGCTAAATGAGCAGTTCTTC.

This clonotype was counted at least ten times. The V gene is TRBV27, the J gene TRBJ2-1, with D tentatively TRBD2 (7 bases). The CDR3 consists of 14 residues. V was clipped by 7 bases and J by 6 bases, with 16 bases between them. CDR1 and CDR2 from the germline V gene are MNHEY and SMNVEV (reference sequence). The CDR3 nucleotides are TGTGCCAGCAAAGGGGGGGGGGCGGGCAATGAGCAGTTCTTC. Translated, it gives CASKGGGAGNEQFF.

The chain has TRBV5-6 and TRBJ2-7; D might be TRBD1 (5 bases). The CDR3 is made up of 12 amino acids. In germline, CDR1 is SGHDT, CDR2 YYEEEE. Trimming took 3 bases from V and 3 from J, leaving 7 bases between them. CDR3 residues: CASSYRYYEQYF. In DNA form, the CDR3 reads TGTGCCAGCAGCTACAGGTACTACGAGCAGTACTTC.

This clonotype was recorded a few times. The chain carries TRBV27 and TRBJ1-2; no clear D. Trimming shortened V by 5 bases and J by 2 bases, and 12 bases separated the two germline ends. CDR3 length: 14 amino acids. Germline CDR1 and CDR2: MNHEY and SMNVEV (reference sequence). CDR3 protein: CASSLRGPNYGYTF. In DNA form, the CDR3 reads TGTGCCAGCAGTCTCCGTGGGCCCAACTATGGCTACACCTTC.

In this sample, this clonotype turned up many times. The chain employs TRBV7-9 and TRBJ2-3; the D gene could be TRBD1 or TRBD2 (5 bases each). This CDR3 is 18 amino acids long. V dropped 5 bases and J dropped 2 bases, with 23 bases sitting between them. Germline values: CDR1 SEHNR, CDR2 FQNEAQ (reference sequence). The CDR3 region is CASSELLGDDPYTDTQYF. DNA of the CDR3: TGTGCCAGCAGCGAGCTCCTAGGGGACGATCCCTACACAGATACGCAGTATTTT.

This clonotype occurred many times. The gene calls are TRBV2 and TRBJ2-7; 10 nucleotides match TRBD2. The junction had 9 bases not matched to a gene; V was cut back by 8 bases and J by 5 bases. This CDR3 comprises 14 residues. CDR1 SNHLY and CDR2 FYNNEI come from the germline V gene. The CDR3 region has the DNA TGTGCCAGCGGGCTAGCGGGAGCCGCCGACGAGCAGTACTTC. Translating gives CASGLAGAADEQYF.

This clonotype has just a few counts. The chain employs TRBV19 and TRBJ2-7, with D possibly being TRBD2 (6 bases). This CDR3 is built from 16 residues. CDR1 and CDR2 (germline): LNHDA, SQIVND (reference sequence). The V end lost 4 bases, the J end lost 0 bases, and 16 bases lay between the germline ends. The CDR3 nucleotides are TGTGCCAGTAGTACGGCTAGCGCGACAAGCTCCTACGAGCAGTACTTC. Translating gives CASSTASATSSYEQYF.

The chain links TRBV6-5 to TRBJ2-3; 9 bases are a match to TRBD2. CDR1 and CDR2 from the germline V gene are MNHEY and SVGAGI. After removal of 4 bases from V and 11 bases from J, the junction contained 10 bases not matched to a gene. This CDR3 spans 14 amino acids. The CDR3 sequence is CASSSRGSGSRQYF. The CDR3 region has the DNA TGTGCCAGCAGTTCCAGGGGTAGCGGGAGTAGGCAGTATTTT.

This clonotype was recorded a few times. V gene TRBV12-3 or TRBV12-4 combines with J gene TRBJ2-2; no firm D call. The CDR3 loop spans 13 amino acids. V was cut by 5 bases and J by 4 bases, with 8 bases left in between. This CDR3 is CASSPLITGELFF. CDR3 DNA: TGTGCCAGCAGTCCTTTAATCACCGGGGAGCTGTTTTTT.